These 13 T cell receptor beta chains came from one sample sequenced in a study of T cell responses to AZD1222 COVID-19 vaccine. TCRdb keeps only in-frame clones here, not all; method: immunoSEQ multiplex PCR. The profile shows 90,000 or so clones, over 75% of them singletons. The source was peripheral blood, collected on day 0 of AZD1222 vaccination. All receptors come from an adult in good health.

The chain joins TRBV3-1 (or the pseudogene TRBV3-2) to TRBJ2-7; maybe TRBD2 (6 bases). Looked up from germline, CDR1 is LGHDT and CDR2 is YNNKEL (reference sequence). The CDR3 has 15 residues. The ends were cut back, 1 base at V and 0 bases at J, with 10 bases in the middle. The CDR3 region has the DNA TGTGCCAGCAGCCAAGGCGGGACGGGCTCCTACGAGCAGTACTTC. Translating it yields CASSQGGTGSYEQYF.

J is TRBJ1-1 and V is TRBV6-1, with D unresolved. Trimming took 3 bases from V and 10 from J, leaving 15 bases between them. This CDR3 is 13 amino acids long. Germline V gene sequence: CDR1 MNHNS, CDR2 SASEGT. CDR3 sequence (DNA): TGTGCCAGCAGTGAGGTTAGGGCCTCAGGAGCTTTCTTT. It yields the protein CASSEVRASGAFF.

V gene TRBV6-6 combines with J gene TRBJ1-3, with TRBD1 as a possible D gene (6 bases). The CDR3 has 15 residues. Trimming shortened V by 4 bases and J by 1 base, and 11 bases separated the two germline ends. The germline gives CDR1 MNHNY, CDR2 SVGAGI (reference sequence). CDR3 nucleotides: TGTGCCAGCAGTTTCCTACAGGGTTCTGGAAACACCATATATTTT. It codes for CASSFLQGSGNTIYF.

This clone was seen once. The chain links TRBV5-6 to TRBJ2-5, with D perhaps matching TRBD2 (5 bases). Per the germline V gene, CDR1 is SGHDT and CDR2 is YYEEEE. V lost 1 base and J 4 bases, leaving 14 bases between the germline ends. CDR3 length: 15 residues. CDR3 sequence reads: CASSLRAGRGETQYF. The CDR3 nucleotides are TGTGCCAGCAGCTTGCGTGCAGGACGGGGAGAGACCCAGTACTTC.

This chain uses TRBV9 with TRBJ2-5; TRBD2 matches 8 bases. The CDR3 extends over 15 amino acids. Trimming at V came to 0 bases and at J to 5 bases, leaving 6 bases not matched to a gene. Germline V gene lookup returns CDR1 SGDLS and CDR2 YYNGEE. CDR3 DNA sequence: TGTGCCAGCAGCGTAGGGGCGGGAGGTTGGGAGACCCAGTACTTC. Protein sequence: CASSVGAGGWETQYF.

The CDR3: CASSRGLAGPETQYF. The CDR3 nucleotides are TGTGCCAGCTCGCGGGGACTAGCGGGCCCAGAGACCCAGTACTTC. The chain joins TRBV7-3 to TRBJ2-5, with TRBD2 matching over 12 bases. With V trimmed by 8 bases and J by 4 bases, 8 bases remained unmatched. CDR3 size: 15 residues. Germline loops: CDR1 SGHTA, CDR2 FQGTGA.

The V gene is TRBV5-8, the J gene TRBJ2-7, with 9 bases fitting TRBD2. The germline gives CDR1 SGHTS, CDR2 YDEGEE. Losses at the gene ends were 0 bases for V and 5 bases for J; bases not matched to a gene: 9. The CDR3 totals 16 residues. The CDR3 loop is CASSLGLRGGRDEQYF. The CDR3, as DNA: TGTGCCAGCAGCTTGGGGCTTCGAGGCGGGAGGGACGAGCAGTACTTC. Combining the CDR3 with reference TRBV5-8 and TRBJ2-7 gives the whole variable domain EAGVTQSPTHLIKTRGQQATLRCSPISGHTSVYWYQQALGLGLQFLLWYDEGEERNRGNFPPRFSGRQFPNYSSELNVNALELEDSALYLCASSLGLRGGRDEQYFGPGTRLTVT.

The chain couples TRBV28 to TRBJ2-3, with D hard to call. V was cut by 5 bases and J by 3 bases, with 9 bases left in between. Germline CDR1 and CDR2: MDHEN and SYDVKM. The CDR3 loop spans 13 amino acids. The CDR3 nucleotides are TGTGCCAGCAGTATGCGAGGAACAGATACGCAGTATTTT. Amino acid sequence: CASSMRGTDTQYF.

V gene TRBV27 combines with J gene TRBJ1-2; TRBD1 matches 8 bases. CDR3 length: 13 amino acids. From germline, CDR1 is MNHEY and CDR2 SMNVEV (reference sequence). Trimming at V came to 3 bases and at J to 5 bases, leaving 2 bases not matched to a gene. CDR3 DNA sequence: TGTGCCAGCAGTTTTCGACAGGGGTATGGCTACACCTTC. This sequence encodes CASSFRQGYGYTF.

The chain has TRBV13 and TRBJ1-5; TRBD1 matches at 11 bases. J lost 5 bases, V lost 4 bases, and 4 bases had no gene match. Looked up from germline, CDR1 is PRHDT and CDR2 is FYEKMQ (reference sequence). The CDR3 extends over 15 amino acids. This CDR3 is CASSSRTGGHQPQHF. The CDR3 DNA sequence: TGTGCCAGCAGCTCTCGGACAGGGGGCCATCAGCCCCAGCATTTT.

In DNA form, the CDR3 reads TGTGCCAGTAGTATGCCGGGACTAGCAGCAAGCGGGGAGCTGTTTTTT. Protein: CASSMPGLAASGELFF. The chain carries TRBV19 and TRBJ2-2; 9 nucleotides align to TRBD2. There are 16 residues in the CDR3. Germline V gene data show CDR1 as LNHDA and CDR2 as SQIVND (reference sequence). V lost 3 bases and J lost 7; bases outside the gene matches: 9. Combining the CDR3 with reference TRBV19 and TRBJ2-2 gives the whole variable domain DGGITQSPKYLFRKEGQNVTLSCEQNLNHDAMYWYRQDPGQGLRLIYYSQIVNDFQKGDIAEGYSVSREKKESFPLTVTSAQKNPTAFYLCASSMPGLAASGELFFGEGSRLTVL.

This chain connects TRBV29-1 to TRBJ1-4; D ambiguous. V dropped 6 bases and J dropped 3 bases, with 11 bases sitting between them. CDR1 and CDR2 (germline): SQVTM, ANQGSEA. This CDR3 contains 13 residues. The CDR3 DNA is TGCAGCGTGGGCGCGGGAGCTAATGAAAAACTGTTTTTT. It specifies CSVGAGANEKLFF.

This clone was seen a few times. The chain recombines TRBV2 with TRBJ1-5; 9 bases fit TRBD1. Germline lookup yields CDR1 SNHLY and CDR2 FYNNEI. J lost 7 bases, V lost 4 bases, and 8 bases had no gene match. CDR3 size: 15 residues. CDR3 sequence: CASSADRGFSQPQHF. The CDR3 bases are TGTGCCAGCAGTGCGGACAGGGGATTCTCACAGCCCCAGCATTTT.